The T cell receptor beta chain described here comes from a study of CD8 T cells in ankylosing spondylitis. This clonotype was counted ten times or more. The antigen is undetermined. 5'-RACE, quantitative and with molecular barcodes, yielded the TCR beta libraries. TCRdb reanalysed the 5' RACE reads using MiXCR and keeps one entry per CDR3 protein. This sample yields under 450,000 distinct CDR3 sequences, of which 20% to 25% are seen a single time; around 14% belongs to the top ten. Overall study findings and caveats: Disease-linked clones had a CD8+ phenotype and relatively low frequency in peripheral blood. For ankylosing spondylitis blood, a TCR beta motif of about 8 highly homologous variants appeared characteristic. Past studies reported some motif variants in reactive arthritis synovial fluid and blood.

Trimming took off 8 bases at V and 8 bases at J, with 12 bases between the two ends. This CDR3 has 12 amino acids. The TCR was taken from a male donor with ankylosing spondylitis or in good health (not recorded which). Sequences were obtained from blood, either unsorted or a sorted T cell fraction (not recorded which). The genes are TRBV12-3 or TRBV12-4 and TRBJ1-4; D call uncertain. CDR3 in amino acids: CASVGWEEKLFF. CDR3 coding DNA: TGTGCCAGCGTAGGGTGGGAAGAAAAACTGTTTTTT.